These T cell receptor beta chains were read from a single sample in a study of T cell responses to AZD1222 COVID-19 vaccine. Generated by immunoSEQ multiplex PCR, the TCRdb table keeps only in-frame clones and is missing some. The sample shows 150,000 to 200,000 clones, just over 90% of them seen only once. The sample here was peripheral blood, taken on day 0 of AZD1222 vaccination. The receptors shown here come from an adult in good health. CDR3s include the opening cysteine and the closing phenylalanine or tryptophan. Each record gives: clone size, V gene, J gene, D gene, CDR3 DNA, CDR3 protein. D genes are given only for firm matches. A row's size may be missing; if present it is once, few, many or a size class.

clone size: NA
V gene: TRBV14
J gene: TRBJ2-2
D gene: NA
CDR3 DNA: TGTGCCAGCAGCCAAGGCGGATGGACCGGGGAGCTGTTTTTT
CDR3 protein: CASSQGGWTGELFF

clone size: once
V gene: TRBV6-5
J gene: TRBJ2-7
D gene: NA
CDR3 DNA: TGTGCCAGCAGTTCTCTCTACGAGCAGTACTTC
CDR3 protein: CASSSLYEQYF

clone size: NA
V gene: TRBV7-8
J gene: TRBJ2-7
D gene: TRBD2
CDR3 DNA: TGTGCCAGTTGTAGGACTAGCGGGGGCTACGAGCAGTACTTC
CDR3 protein: CASCRTSGGYEQYF

clone size: NA
V gene: TRBV2
J gene: TRBJ2-7
D gene: TRBD1
CDR3 DNA: TGTGCCAGCAGTGAAGCGGGACAGACCTACGAGCAGTACTTC
CDR3 protein: CASSEAGQTYEQYF

clone size: NA
V gene: TRBV6-5
J gene: TRBJ1-2
D gene: NA
CDR3 DNA: TGTGCCAGCAGTTACTCATGGGGTGCCTATGGCTACACCTTC
CDR3 protein: CASSYSWGAYGYTF

clone size: NA
V gene: TRBV30
J gene: TRBJ1-1
D gene: NA
CDR3 DNA: TGTGCCTGGAGTCCGACACTGAACACTGAAGCTTTCTTT
CDR3 protein: CAWSPTLNTEAFF

clone size: NA
V gene: TRBV9
J gene: TRBJ2-7
D gene: TRBD1
CDR3 DNA: TGTGCCAGCAGCGAGGGACAGGGGAGAGTCGAGCAGTACTTC
CDR3 protein: CASSEGQGRVEQYF

clone size: few
V gene: TRBV13
J gene: TRBJ1-1
D gene: NA
CDR3 DNA: TGTGCCAGCAGCTTATCCAGAAACCCTGAAGCTTTCTTT
CDR3 protein: CASSLSRNPEAFF

clone size: NA
V gene: TRBV5-5
J gene: TRBJ2-2
D gene: NA
CDR3 DNA: TGTGCCAGCAGCAACAGTGGGAACACCGGGGAGCTGTTTTTT
CDR3 protein: CASSNSGNTGELFF

clone size: NA
V gene: TRBV14
J gene: TRBJ2-1
D gene: TRBD1
CDR3 DNA: TGTGCCAGCAGCCGGACAGGGAGAAGCTCCTACAATGAGCAGTTCTTC
CDR3 protein: CASSRTGRSSYNEQFF

clone size: NA
V gene: TRBV15
J gene: TRBJ1-5
D gene: TRBD1
CDR3 DNA: TGTGCCACCAGCATAGAACCAACAGGGGGCGGACAGCCCCAGCATTTT
CDR3 protein: CATSIEPTGGGQPQHF

clone size: once
V gene: TRBV9
J gene: TRBJ1-1
D gene: NA
CDR3 DNA: TGTGCCAGCAGCAACAGGCCCGAGAACACTGAAGCTTTCTTT
CDR3 protein: CASSNRPENTEAFF

clone size: NA
V gene: TRBV6-1
J gene: TRBJ2-7
D gene: NA
CDR3 DNA: TGTGCCAGCAGTGAATTCGACAGTCCCTCCTACGAGCAGTACTTC
CDR3 protein: CASSEFDSPSYEQYF

clone size: NA
V gene: TRBV18
J gene: TRBJ2-3
D gene: NA
CDR3 DNA: TGTGCCAGCTCACCTGGGGCGACCCTGGGGGCAGATACGCAGTATTTT
CDR3 protein: CASSPGATLGADTQYF

clone size: NA
V gene: TRBV7-3
J gene: TRBJ2-5
D gene: TRBD1
CDR3 DNA: TGTGCCAGCAGCTCGACCGGGACAGGGGGGGAGACCCAGTACTTC
CDR3 protein: CASSSTGTGGETQYF

clone size: once
V gene: TRBV6-2/TRBV6-3
J gene: TRBJ2-5
D gene: TRBD2
CDR3 DNA: TGTGCCAGCAGTTACTCCCGTGCAAGGACTAGCGGGGGGAGCGAGACCCAGTACTTC
CDR3 protein: CASSYSRARTSGGSETQYF

clone size: NA
V gene: TRBV27
J gene: TRBJ2-4
D gene: NA
CDR3 DNA: TGTGCCAGCGCCTCGCGGGGGCAGGGAGGGGGGAACATTCAGTACTTC
CDR3 protein: CASASRGQGGGNIQYF

clone size: NA
V gene: TRBV4-3
J gene: TRBJ1-4
D gene: TRBD1
CDR3 DNA: TGCGCCAGCAGCGGAATAGGGACAGGGGGTGAAAAACTGTTTTTT
CDR3 protein: CASSGIGTGGEKLFF

clone size: NA
V gene: TRBV7-9
J gene: TRBJ1-5
D gene: NA
CDR3 DNA: TGTGCCAGCAGCCACACCGGGACACTTAGCAATCAGCCCCAGCATTTT
CDR3 protein: CASSHTGTLSNQPQHF

clone size: NA
V gene: TRBV15
J gene: TRBJ2-5
D gene: TRBD2
CDR3 DNA: TGTGCCACCAGCAGAGCCGCTAGCGGGGGCCAAGAGACCCAGTACTTC
CDR3 protein: CATSRAASGGQETQYF

clone size: NA
V gene: TRBV5-1
J gene: TRBJ2-5
D gene: NA
CDR3 DNA: TGCGCCAGCAGTGGGACGGACCAAGAGACCCAGTACTTC
CDR3 protein: CASSGTDQETQYF

clone size: NA
V gene: TRBV5-6
J gene: TRBJ2-1
D gene: NA
CDR3 DNA: TGTGCCAGCAGCTTGGCGAGCATCGATGAGCAGTTCTTC
CDR3 protein: CASSLASIDEQFF

clone size: NA
V gene: TRBV6-5
J gene: TRBJ2-1
D gene: TRBD2
CDR3 DNA: TGTGCCAGCAGCCGCGGGACTAGCGAACAGTTCTTC
CDR3 protein: CASSRGTSEQFF

clone size: NA
V gene: TRBV5-4
J gene: TRBJ2-1
D gene: TRBD1
CDR3 DNA: TGTGCCAGCAGCTTCGGACAGGGGGACTACAATGAGCAGTTCTTC
CDR3 protein: CASSFGQGDYNEQFF

clone size: NA
V gene: TRBV9
J gene: TRBJ1-2
D gene: TRBD1
CDR3 DNA: TGTGCCAGCAGCACCGACAGGGGGCGCCCCCGTGGCTACACCTTC
CDR3 protein: CASSTDRGRPRGYTF

clone size: NA
V gene: TRBV5-4
J gene: TRBJ1-2
D gene: TRBD1
CDR3 DNA: TGTGCCAGCGGCTCGGAGACAGGGCTCTATGGCTACACCTTC
CDR3 protein: CASGSETGLYGYTF

clone size: NA
V gene: TRBV11-2
J gene: TRBJ2-1
D gene: TRBD2
CDR3 DNA: TGTGCCAGCAGCTCTCCGACTAGCGGGGGGACCATCTACAATGAGCAGTTCTTC
CDR3 protein: CASSSPTSGGTIYNEQFF

clone size: NA
V gene: TRBV7-2
J gene: TRBJ1-2
D gene: NA
CDR3 DNA: TGTGCCAGCAGCTTAACGGGGGACTTTAACTATGGCTACACCTTC
CDR3 protein: CASSLTGDFNYGYTF

clone size: once
V gene: TRBV7-2
J gene: TRBJ2-1
D gene: TRBD2
CDR3 DNA: TGTGCCAGCAGCTTAGGTGGGCGGGGACTAACCACCTACAATGAGCAGTTCTTC
CDR3 protein: CASSLGGRGLTTYNEQFF

clone size: NA
V gene: TRBV7-2
J gene: TRBJ2-2
D gene: NA
CDR3 DNA: TGTGCCAGCAGCTTACCCAGGGGGGCGAACACCGGGGAGCTGTTTTTT
CDR3 protein: CASSLPRGANTGELFF

clone size: once
V gene: TRBV19
J gene: TRBJ2-5
D gene: NA
CDR3 DNA: TGTGCCAGTAGGCGTACAGATAAGGAGACCCAGTACTTC
CDR3 protein: CASRRTDKETQYF

clone size: NA
V gene: TRBV2
J gene: TRBJ2-5
D gene: NA
CDR3 DNA: TGTGCCAGCGGGCAGGGGGGGCAAGAGACCCAGTACTTC
CDR3 protein: CASGQGGQETQYF

clone size: NA
V gene: TRBV18
J gene: TRBJ2-3
D gene: TRBD2
CDR3 DNA: TGTGCCAGCTCACCCAGGACTAGCGGGGGAACAGATACGCAGTATTTT
CDR3 protein: CASSPRTSGGTDTQYF